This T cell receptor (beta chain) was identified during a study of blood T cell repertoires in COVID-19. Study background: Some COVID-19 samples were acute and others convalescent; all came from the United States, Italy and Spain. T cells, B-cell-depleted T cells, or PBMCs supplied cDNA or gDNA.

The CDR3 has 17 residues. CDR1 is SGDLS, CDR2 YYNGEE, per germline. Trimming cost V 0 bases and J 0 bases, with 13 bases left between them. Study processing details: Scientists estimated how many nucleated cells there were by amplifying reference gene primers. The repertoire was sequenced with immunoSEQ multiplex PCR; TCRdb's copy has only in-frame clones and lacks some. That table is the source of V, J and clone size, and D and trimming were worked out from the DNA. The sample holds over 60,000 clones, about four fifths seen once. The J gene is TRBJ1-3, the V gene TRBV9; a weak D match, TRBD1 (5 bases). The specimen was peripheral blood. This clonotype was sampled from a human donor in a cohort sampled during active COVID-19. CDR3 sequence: CASSVAPGLISGNTIYF. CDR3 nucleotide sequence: TGTGCCAGCAGCGTAGCTCCGGGACTAATCTCTGGAAACACCATATATTTT.